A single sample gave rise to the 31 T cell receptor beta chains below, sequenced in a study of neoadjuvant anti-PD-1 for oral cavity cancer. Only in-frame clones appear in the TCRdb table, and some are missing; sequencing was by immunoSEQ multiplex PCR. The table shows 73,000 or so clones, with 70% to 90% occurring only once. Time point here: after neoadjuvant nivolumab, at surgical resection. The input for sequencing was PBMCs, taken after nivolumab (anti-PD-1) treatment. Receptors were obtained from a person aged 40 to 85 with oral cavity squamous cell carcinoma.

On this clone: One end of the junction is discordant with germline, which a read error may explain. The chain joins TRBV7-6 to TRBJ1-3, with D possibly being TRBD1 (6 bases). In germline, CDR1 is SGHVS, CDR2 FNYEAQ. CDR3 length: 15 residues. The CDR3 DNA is TGTGCCAGCAGTTTAGGGGGTCCCGCTGGAAACACCATATATTTT. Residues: CASSLGGPAGNTIYF.

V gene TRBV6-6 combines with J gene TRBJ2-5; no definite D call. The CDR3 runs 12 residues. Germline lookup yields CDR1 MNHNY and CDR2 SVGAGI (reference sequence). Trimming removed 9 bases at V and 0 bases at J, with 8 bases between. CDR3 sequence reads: CASSRYQETQYF. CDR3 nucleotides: TGTGCCAGTTCTAGGTACCAAGAGACCCAGTACTTC.

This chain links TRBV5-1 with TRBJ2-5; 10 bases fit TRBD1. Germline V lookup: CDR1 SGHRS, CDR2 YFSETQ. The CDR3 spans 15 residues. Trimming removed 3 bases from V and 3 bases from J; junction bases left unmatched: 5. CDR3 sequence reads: CASSWGQGIKETQYF. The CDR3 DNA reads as TGCGCCAGCAGCTGGGGACAGGGGATTAAAGAGACCCAGTACTTC.

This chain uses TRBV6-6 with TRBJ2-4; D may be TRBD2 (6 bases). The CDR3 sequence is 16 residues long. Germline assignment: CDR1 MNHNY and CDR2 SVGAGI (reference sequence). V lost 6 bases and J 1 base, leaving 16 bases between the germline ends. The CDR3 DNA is TGTGCCAGCAGGAACTCGGGGGTGCGGGCCAAAAACATTCAGTACTTC. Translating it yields CASRNSGVRAKNIQYF.

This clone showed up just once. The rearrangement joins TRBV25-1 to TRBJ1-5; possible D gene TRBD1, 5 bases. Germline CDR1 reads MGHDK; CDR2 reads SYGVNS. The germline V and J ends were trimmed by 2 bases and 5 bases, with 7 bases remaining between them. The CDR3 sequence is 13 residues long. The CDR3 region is CASSEQGYQPQHF. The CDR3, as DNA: TGTGCCAGCAGTGAACAGGGCTATCAGCCCCAGCATTTT.

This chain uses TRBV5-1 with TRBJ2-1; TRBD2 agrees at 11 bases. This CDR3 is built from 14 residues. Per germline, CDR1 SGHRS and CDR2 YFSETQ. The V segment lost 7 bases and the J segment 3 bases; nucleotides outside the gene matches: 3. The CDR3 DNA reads TGCGCCAGCGGCACTAGCGGGGGCTACAATGAGCAGTTCTTC. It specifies CASGTSGGYNEQFF. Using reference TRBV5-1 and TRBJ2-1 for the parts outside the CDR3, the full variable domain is KAGVTQTPRYLIKTRGQQVTLSCSPISGHRSVSWYQQTPGQGLQFLFEYFSETQRNKGNFPGRFSGRQFSNSRSEMNVSTLELGDSALYLCASGTSGGYNEQFFGPGTRLTVL.

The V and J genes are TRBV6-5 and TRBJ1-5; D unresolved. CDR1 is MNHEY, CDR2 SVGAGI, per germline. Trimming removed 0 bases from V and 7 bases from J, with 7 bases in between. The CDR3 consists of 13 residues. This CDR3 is CASSYSVGQPQHF. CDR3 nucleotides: TGTGCCAGCAGTTACTCGGTGGGGCAGCCCCAGCATTTT.

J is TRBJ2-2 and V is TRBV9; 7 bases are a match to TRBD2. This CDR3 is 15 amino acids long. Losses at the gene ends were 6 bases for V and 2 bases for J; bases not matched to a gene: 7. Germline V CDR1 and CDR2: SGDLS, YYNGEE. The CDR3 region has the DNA TGTGCCAGCAAACCGGGCGGGAGTAACACCGGGGAGCTGTTTTTT. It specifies CASKPGGSNTGELFF.

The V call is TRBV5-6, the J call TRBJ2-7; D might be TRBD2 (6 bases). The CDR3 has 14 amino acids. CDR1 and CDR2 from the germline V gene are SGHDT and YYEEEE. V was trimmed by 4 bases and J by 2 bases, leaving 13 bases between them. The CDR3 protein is CASSRGTRPYEQYF. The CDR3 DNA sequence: TGTGCCAGCAGCCGCGGGACTCGACCCTACGAGCAGTACTTC.

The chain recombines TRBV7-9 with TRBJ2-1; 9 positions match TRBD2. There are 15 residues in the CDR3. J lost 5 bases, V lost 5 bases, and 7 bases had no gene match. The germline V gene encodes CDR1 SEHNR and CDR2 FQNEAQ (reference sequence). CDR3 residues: CASSLGLAFHNEQFF. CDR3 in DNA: TGTGCCAGCAGCCTGGGACTAGCATTTCACAATGAGCAGTTCTTC.

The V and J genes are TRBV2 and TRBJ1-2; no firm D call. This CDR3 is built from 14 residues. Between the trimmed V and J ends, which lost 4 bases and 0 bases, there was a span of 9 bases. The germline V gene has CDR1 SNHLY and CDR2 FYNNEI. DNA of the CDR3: TGTGCCAGCAGTGCGGAACTCGCTAACTATGGCTACACCTTC. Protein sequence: CASSAELANYGYTF. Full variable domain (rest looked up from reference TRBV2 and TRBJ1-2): EPEVTQTPSHQVTQMGQEVILRCVPISNHLYFYWYRQILGQKVEFLVSFYNNEISEKSEIFDDQFSVERPDGSNFTLKIRSTKLEDSAMYFCASSAELANYGYTFGSGTRLTVV.

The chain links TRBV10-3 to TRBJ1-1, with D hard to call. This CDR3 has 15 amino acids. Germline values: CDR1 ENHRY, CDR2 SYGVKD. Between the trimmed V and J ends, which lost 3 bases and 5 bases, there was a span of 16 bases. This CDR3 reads CAISESVFLGTEAFF. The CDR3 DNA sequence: TGTGCCATCAGTGAATCTGTGTTCTTGGGAACTGAAGCTTTCTTT.

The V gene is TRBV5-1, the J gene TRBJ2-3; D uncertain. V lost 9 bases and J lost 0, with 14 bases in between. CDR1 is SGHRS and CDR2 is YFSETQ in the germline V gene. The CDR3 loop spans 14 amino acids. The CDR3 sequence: CATTRGESTDTQYF. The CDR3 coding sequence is TGCGCCACCACACGTGGGGAAAGCACAGATACGCAGTATTTT.

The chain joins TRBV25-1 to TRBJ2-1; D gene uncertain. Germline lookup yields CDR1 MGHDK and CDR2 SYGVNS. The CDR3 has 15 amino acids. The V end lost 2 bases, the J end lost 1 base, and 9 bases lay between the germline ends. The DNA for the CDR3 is TGTGCCAGCAGTGAAAGTAGCTTGTCCTACAATGAGCAGTTCTTC. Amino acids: CASSESSLSYNEQFF.

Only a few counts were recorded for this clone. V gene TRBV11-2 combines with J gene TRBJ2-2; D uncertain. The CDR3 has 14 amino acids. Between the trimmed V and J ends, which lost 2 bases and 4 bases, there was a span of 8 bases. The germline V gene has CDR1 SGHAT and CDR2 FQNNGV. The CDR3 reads CASSLQLSTGELFF. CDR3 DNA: TGTGCCAGCAGCTTACAGCTATCCACCGGGGAGCTGTTTTTT.

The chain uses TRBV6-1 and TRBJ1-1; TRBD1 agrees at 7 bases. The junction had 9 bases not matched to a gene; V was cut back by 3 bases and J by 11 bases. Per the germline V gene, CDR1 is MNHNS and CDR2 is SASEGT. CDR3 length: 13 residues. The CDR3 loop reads CASSDMTGLSAFF. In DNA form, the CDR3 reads TGTGCCAGCAGTGACATGACAGGGCTGAGTGCTTTCTTT.

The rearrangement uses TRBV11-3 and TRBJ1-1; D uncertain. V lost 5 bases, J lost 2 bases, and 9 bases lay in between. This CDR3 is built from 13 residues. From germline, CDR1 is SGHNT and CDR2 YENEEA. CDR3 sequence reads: CASSRSQNTEAFF. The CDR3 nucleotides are TGTGCCAGCAGCCGATCACAAAACACTGAAGCTTTCTTT.

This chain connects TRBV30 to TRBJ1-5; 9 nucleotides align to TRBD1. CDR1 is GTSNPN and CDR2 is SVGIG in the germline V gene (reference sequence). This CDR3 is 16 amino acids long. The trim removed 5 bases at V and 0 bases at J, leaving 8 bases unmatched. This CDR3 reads CAWDAKTGGSNQPQHF. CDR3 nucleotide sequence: TGTGCCTGGGATGCCAAGACAGGGGGTAGCAATCAGCCCCAGCATTTT.

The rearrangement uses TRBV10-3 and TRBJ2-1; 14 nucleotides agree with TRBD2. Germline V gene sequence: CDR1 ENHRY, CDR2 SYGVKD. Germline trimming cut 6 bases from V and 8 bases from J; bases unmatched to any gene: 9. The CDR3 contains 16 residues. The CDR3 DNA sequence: TGTGCCATCAGGGAATCCGGGACTAGCGGGAGCTATGAGCAGTTCTTC. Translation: CAIRESGTSGSYEQFF.

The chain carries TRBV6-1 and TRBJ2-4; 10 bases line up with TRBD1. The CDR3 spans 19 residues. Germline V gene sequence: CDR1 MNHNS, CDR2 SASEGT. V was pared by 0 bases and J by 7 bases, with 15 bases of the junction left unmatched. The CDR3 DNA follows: TGTGCCAGCAGTGAAGCGCTTCTCGGGACAGGGGTAACTAGGAACATTCAGTACTTC. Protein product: CASSEALLGTGVTRNIQYF.

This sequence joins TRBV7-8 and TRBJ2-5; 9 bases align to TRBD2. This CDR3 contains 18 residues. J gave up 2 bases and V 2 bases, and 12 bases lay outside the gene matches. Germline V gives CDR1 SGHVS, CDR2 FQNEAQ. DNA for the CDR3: TGTGCCAGCAGCTTATGGTCTCTAGCGGGGAGACCTCAAGAGACCCAGTACTTC. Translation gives CASSLWSLAGRPQETQYF.

CDR3 DNA: TGCGCCAGCAGCCCCGGACTAGCGGGTCCACTCGAGCAGTACTTC. It yields the protein CASSPGLAGPLEQYF. The chain uses TRBV5-1 and TRBJ2-7; TRBD2 agrees at 11 bases. This CDR3 region has 15 residues. The V segment lost 4 bases and the J segment 6 bases; nucleotides outside the gene matches: 9. The V gene's germline CDR1 is SGHRS and CDR2 YFSETQ.

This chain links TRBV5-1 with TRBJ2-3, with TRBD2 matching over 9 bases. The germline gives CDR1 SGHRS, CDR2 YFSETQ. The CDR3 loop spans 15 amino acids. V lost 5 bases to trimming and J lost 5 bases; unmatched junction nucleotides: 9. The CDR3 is CASRILAGEKDTQYF. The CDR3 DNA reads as TGCGCCAGCAGGATTTTAGCGGGAGAAAAAGATACGCAGTATTTT.

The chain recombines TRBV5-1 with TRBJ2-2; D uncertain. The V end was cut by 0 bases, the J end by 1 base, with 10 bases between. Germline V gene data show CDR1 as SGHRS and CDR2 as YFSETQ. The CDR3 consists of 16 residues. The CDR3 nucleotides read TGCGCCAGCAGCTTGGTAAGGGTAGGGAACACCGGGGAGCTGTTTTTT. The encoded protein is CASSLVRVGNTGELFF.

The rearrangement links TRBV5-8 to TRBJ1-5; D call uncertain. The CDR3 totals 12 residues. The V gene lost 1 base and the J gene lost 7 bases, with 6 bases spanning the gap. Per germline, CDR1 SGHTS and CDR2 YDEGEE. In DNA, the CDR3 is TGTGCCAGCAGCTTGATGGGACAGCCCCAGCATTTT. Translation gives CASSLMGQPQHF.

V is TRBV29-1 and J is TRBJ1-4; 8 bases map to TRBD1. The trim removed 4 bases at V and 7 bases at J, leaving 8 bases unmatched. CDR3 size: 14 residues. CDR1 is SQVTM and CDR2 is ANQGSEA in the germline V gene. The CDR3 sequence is CSVGTQGAREKLFF. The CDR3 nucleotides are TGCAGCGTTGGGACCCAGGGGGCGCGTGAAAAACTGTTTTTT.

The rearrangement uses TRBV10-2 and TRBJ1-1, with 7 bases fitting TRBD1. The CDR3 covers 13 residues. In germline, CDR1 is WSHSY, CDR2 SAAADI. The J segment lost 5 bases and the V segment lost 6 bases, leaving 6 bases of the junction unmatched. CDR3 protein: CASSVPGGTEAFF. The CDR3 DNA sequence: TGCGCCAGCAGCGTTCCAGGGGGGACTGAAGCTTTCTTT.

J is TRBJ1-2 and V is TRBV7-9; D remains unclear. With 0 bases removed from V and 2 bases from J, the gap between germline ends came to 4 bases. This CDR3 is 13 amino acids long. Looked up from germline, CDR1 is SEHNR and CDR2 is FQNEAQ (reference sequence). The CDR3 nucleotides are TGTGCCAGCAGCTTAGCGGGGAACTATGGCTACACCTTC. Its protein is CASSLAGNYGYTF. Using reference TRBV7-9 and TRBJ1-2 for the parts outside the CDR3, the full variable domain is DTGVSQNPRHKITKRGQNVTFRCDPISEHNRLYWYRQTLGQGPEFLTYFQNEAQLEKSRLLSDRFSAERPKGSFSTLEIQRTEQGDSAMYLCASSLAGNYGYTFGSGTRLTVV.

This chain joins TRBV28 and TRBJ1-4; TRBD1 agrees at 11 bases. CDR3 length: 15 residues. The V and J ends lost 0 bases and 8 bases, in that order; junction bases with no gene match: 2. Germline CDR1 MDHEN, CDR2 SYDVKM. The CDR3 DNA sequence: TGTGCCAGCAGTTTATGGGGACAGGGGGGGGAAAAACTGTTTTTT. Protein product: CASSLWGQGGEKLFF.

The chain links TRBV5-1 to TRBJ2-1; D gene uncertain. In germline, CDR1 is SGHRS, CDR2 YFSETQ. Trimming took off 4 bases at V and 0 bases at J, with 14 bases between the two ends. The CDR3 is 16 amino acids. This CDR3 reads CASSHEVRVSYNEQFF. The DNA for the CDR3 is TGCGCCAGCAGCCACGAAGTCCGGGTCTCCTACAATGAGCAGTTCTTC.

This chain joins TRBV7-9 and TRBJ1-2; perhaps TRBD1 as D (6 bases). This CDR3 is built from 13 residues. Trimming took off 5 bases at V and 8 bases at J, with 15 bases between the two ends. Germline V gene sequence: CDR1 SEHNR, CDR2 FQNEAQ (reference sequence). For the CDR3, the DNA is TGTGCCAGCAGCGCCCAACAGGGTTCCGGCTACACCTTC. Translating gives CASSAQQGSGYTF.